Below, 5 T cell receptor beta chains from the same sample are listed, as sequenced in a study of shared clonotypes between healthy human individuals. TCRdb's table, derived via immunoSEQ multiplex PCR, lists solely in-frame clones and lacks some. The table records around 600,000 clones, approximately 97% of them present only once. The sequenced sample was naive CD4+ T cells sorted from blood. Subset noted: CD45RA+ positively selected. The source of these receptors is a woman in her twenties or thirties in good health.

This rearrangement joins TRBV28 to TRBJ1-1; D gene ambiguous. The ends were cut back, 7 bases at V and 4 bases at J, with 13 bases in the middle. The V gene's germline CDR1 is MDHEN and CDR2 SYDVKM. The CDR3 totals 13 residues. Written as DNA, the CDR3 is TGTGCCAGCATTACCAGTTATGGCACTGAAGCTTTCTTT. This translates into CASITSYGTEAFF.

The gene calls are TRBV29-1 and TRBJ2-3; TRBD2 is a possible D gene (6 bases). The CDR3 is 14 amino acids. Trimming took off 6 bases at V and 0 bases at J, with 13 bases between the two ends. Germline V gene lookup returns CDR1 SQVTM and CDR2 ANQGSEA. As DNA, the CDR3 is TGCAGCGTCGCGGCGGGATCGAGCACAGATACGCAGTATTTT. Its translation: CSVAAGSSTDTQYF.

The V and J genes are TRBV7-8 and TRBJ2-1; TRBD2 aligns across 12 bases. V was clipped by 7 bases and J by 6 bases; unmatched bases: 13. Per germline, CDR1 SGHVS and CDR2 FQNEAQ. This CDR3 comprises 17 residues. CDR3: CASTVWVRTSGTNEQFF. The CDR3 DNA follows: TGTGCCAGCACCGTATGGGTAAGGACTAGCGGGACCAATGAGCAGTTCTTC.

The chain employs TRBV28 and TRBJ2-7; D might be TRBD2 (6 bases). Germline V gives CDR1 MDHEN, CDR2 SYDVKM. The CDR3 runs 15 residues. Trimming removed 7 bases at V and 1 base at J, with 17 bases between. The CDR3 region has the DNA TGTGCCAGCAATGTTCCCGGGACTGGATCCTACGAGCAGTACTTC. Translation: CASNVPGTGSYEQYF.

In its sample, this clone was seen once. This chain joins TRBV10-2 and TRBJ2-5; the D gene is possibly TRBD2 (6 bases). V lost 6 bases and J lost 2, with 16 bases in between. Germline V gives CDR1 WSHSY, CDR2 SAAADI. The CDR3 is made up of 15 amino acids. The CDR3 region has the DNA TGCGCCAGCAGCCCCCAGGTAGCGGCTCAAGAGACCCAGTACTTC. Its protein is CASSPQVAAQETQYF.